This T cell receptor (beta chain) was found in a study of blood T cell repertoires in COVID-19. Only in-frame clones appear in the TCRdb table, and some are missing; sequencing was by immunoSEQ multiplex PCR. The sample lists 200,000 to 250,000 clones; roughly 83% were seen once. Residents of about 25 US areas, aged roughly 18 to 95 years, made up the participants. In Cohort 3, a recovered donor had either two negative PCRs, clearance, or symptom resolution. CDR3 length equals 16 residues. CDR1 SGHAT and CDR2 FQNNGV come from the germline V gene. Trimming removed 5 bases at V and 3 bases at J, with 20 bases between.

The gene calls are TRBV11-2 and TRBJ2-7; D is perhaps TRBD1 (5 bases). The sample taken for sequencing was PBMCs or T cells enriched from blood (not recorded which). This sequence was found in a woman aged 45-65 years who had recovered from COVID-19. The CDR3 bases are TGTGCCAGCAGCCCCCCCCGAAGGGGCTTACACTACGAGCAGTACTTC. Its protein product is CASSPPRRGLHYEQYF.